The text below deals with one T cell receptor beta chain. Per the authors' pipeline: Amplifying reference gene primers gave estimates of nucleated cell counts. Libraries were prepared by immunoSEQ multiplex PCR; TCRdb keeps only in-frame clonotypes and omits some of them. That table gives V, J and clone size, and the DNA gave D and trimming. The data hold tens of thousands of clones, with approximately 83% observed a single time. This sample is drawn from a study of blood T cell repertoires in COVID-19. In germline, CDR1 is SNHLY, CDR2 FYNNEI. V dropped 7 bases and J dropped 3; count of bases not matched to a gene: 8. The CDR3 contains 14 residues.

Sample: peripheral blood. This rearrangement joins TRBV2 to TRBJ1-1; 7 positions agree with TRBD1. This TCR derives from a man older than 75 with COVID-19, enrolled during active disease. CDR3 bases: TGTGCCAGCACCGCCGACAGGGTACACACTGAAGCTTTCTTT. This encodes CASTADRVHTEAFF.